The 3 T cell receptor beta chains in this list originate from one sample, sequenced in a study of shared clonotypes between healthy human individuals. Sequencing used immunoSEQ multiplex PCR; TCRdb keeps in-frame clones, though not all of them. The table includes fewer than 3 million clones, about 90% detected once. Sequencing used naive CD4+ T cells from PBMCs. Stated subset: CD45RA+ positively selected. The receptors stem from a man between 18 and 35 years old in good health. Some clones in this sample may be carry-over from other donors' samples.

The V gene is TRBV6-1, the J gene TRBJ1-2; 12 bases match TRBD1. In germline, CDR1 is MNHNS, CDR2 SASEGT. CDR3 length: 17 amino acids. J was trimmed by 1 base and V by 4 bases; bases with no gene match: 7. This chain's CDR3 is CASSGPGQGALNYGYTF. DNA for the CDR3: TGTGCCAGCAGTGGCCCGGGACAGGGGGCGCTTAACTATGGCTACACCTTC.

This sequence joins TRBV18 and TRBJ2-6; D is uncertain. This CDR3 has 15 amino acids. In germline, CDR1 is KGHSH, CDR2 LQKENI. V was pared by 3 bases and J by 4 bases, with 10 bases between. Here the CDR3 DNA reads TGTGCCAGCTCACCCTCCCCCCTGGGGGCCAACGTCCTGACTTTC. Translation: CASSPSPLGANVLTF.

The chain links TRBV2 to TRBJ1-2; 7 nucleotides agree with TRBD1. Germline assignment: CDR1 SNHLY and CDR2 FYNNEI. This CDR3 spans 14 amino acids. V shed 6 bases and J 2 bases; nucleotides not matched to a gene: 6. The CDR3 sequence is CASSLGQLNYGYTF. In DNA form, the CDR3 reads TGTGCCAGCAGCCTGGGACAGCTAAACTATGGCTACACCTTC.